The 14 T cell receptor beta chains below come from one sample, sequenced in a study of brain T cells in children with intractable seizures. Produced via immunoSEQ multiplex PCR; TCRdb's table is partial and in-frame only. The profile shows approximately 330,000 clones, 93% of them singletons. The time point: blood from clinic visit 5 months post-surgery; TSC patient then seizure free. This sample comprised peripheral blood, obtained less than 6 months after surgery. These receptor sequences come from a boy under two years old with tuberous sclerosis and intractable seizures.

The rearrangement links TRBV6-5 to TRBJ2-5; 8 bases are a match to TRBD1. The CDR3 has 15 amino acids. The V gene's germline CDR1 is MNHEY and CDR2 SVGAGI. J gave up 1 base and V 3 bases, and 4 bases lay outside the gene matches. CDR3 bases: TGTGCCAGCAGTTATGACAGGGGCATCCAAGAGACCCAGTACTTC. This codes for CASSYDRGIQETQYF.

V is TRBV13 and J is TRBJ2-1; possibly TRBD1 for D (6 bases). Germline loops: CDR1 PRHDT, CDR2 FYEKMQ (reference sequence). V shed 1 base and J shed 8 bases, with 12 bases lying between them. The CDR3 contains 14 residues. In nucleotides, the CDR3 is TGTGCCAGCAGCTTAGCCCTGACAGGCCATGAGCAGTTCTTC. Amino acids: CASSLALTGHEQFF.

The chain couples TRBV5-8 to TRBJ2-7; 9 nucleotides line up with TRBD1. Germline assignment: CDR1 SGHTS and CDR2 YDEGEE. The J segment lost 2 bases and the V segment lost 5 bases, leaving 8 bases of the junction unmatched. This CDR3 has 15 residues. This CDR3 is CASRPTGGKTYEQYF. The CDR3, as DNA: TGTGCCAGCAGGCCTACAGGGGGCAAGACCTACGAGCAGTACTTC.

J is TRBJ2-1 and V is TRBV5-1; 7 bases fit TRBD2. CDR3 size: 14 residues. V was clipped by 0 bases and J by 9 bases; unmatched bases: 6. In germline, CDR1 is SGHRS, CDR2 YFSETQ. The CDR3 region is CASSLEAGLVEQFF. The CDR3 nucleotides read TGCGCCAGCAGCTTGGAAGCGGGATTGGTTGAGCAGTTCTTC.

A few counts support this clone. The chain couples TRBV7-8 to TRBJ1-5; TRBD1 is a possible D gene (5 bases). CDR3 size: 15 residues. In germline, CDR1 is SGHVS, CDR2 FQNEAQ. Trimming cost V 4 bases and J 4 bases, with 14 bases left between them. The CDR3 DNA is TGTGCCAGCAGCTGGACCAGGGTAAGGAATCAGCCCCAGCATTTT. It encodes CASSWTRVRNQPQHF.

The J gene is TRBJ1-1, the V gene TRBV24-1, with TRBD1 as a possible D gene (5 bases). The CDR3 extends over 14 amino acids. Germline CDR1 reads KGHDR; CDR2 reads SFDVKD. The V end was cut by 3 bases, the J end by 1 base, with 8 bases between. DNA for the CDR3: TGTGCCACCAGTGATGGACATCCGAACACTGAAGCTTTCTTT. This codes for CATSDGHPNTEAFF.

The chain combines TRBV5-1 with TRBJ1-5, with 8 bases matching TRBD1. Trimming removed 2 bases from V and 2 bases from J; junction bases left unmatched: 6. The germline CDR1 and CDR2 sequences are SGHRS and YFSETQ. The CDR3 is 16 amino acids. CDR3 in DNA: TGCGCCAGCAGCTTTGAACCGGGACAGGGCAATCAGCCCCAGCATTTT. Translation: CASSFEPGQGNQPQHF.

CDR3 bases: TGTGCCAGCTCACGACTCGGGACGCCCGCCTCAGAGACCCAGTACTTC. Translated: CASSRLGTPASETQYF. V gene TRBV18 combines with J gene TRBJ2-5; perhaps D is TRBD1 or TRBD2 (5 bases each). The CDR3 has 16 residues. The germline gives CDR1 KGHSH, CDR2 LQKENI. Deletions cut 4 bases from V and 4 bases from J, with 19 bases between.

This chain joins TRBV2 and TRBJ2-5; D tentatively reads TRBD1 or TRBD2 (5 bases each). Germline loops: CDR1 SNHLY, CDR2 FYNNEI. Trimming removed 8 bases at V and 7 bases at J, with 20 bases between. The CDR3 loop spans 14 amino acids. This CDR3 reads CASFRRDPPGTQYF. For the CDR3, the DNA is TGTGCCAGCTTCCGAAGGGACCCGCCAGGGACCCAGTACTTC.

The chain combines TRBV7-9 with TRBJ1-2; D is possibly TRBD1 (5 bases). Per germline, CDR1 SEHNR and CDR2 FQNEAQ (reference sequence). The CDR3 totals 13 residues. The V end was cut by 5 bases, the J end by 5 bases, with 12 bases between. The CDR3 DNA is TGTGCCAGCAGCCTAGGGGCCAGTTATGGCTACACCTTC. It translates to CASSLGASYGYTF.

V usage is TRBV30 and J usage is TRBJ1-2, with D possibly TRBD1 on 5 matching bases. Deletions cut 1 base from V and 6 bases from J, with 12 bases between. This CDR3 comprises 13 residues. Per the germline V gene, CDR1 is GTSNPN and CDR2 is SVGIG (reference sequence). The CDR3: CAWSAGRGNGYTF. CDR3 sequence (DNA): TGTGCCTGGAGTGCAGGGAGGGGAAATGGCTACACCTTC. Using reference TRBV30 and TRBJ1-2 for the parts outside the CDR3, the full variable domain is SQTIHQWPATLVQPVGSPLSLECTVEGTSNPNLYWYRQAAGRGLQLLFYSVGIGQISSEVPQNLSASRPQDRQFILSSKKLLLSDSGFYLCAWSAGRGNGYTFGSGTRLTVV.

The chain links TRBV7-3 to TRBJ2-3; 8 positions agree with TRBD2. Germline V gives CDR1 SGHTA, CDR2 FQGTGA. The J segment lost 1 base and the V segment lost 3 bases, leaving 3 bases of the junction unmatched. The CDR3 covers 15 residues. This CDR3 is CASSFIAGRTDTQYF. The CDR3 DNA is TGTGCCAGCAGCTTCATAGCGGGACGCACAGATACGCAGTATTTT.

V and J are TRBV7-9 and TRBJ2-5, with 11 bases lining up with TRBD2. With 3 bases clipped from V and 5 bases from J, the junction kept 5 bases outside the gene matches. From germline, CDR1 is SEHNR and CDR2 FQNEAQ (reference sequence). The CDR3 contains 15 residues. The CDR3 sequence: CASSLTSGALETQYF. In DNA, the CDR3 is TGTGCCAGCAGCTTGACTAGCGGGGCCCTGGAGACCCAGTACTTC.

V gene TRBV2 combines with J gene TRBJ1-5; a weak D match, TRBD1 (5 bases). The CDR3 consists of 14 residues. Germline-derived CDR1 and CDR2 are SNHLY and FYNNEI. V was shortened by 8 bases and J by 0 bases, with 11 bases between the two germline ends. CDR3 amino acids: CASLPGDSNQPQHF. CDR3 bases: TGTGCCAGCCTACCGGGGGATAGCAATCAGCCCCAGCATTTT. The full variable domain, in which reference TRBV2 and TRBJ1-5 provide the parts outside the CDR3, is EPEVTQTPSHQVTQMGQEVILRCVPISNHLYFYWYRQILGQKVEFLVSFYNNEISEKSEIFDDQFSVERPDGSNFTLKIRSTKLEDSAMYFCASLPGDSNQPQHFGDGTRLSIL.